These T cell receptor beta chains were read from a single sample in a study of cytomegalovirus exposure and HLA in healthy donors. The assay was immunoSEQ multiplex PCR, and TCRdb's table has in-frame clones only and misses some. This sample has more than 95,000 clones; 78% occur once, and the top ten carry approximately 1.5%. Sequencing used PBMCs. The receptors shown here come from a woman aged 40 to 50 in good health and CMV-seronegative. CDR3s include the opening cysteine and the closing phenylalanine or tryptophan. D genes are given only for firm matches. Clone size, where shown, is once, few, many, or a class for clones that have expanded.

>-|TRBV7-2|TRBJ1-5|-
CASSSMVGNQPQHF
TGTGCCAGCAGCTCCATGGTCGGGAATCAGCCCCAGCATTTT
>-|TRBV9|TRBJ2-1|-
CASSVDGGTYNEQFF
TGTGCCAGCAGCGTAGATGGAGGGACCTACAATGAGCAGTTCTTC
>TRBD1|TRBV7-9|TRBJ1-1|-
CASSLDRGGNTEAFF
TGTGCCAGCAGCTTAGACAGGGGAGGGAACACTGAAGCTTTCTTT
>-|TRBV6-1|TRBJ2-5|-
CASSYSGDQETQYF
TGTGCCAGTTCCTATTCAGGGGACCAAGAGACCCAGTACTTC
>TRBD2|TRBV27|TRBJ2-3|-
CASRHGGLAGDTDTQYF
TGTGCCAGCAGACATGGGGGACTAGCGGGGGACACAGATACGCAGTATTTT
>-|TRBV6-1|TRBJ2-7|few
CASSDSSYEQYF
TGTGCCAGCAGTGACAGCTCCTACGAGCAGTACTTC
>-|TRBV5-4|TRBJ1-1|-
CASSFVGSAEAFF
TGTGCCAGCAGCTTTGTGGGGAGCGCTGAAGCTTTCTTT
>TRBD2|TRBV28|TRBJ2-7|-
CASSFFLGSLTTSGATYEQYF
TGTGCCAGCAGTTTTTTTTTAGGTAGTCTGACGACTAGCGGGGCCACCTACGAGCAGTACTTC
>-|TRBV11-2|TRBJ2-5|-
CASSFSGQKTQYF
TGTGCCAGCAGCTTTAGCGGCCAGAAGACCCAGTACTTC
>TRBD2|TRBV29-1|TRBJ2-1|-
CSVVGGELSGSSYNEQFF
TGCAGCGTTGTGGGGGGGGAACTTAGCGGTAGCTCCTACAATGAGCAGTTCTTC